This T cell receptor (beta chain) originates from a study of cytomegalovirus exposure and HLA in healthy donors. V lost 1 base and J lost 7; bases outside the gene matches: 3. This CDR3 is 13 amino acids long. CDR1 and CDR2 (germline): SGHTA, FQGNSA. With 60 Vbeta and 13 Jbeta primers, the PCR was carried out. TCRdb keeps only in-frame clones here, not all; method: immunoSEQ multiplex PCR. This sample yields more than 120,000 clones, of which roughly four fifths are seen a single time; around 2.4% belongs to the top ten. Concerning this clone itself: Its antigen is unknown.

Points from the study as a whole: In a later analysis, at a false discovery rate of 0.05, about 16,000 TCR beta sequences matched HLA alleles.

The sequencing input was PBMCs. The rearrangement uses TRBV7-2 and TRBJ1-2, with 7 bases identical to TRBD1. This receptor was taken from a male donor in good health and CMV-seronegative. The CDR3 sequence is CASSLGTGAGYTF. CDR3 bases: TGTGCCAGCAGCTTAGGAACAGGGGCTGGCTACACCTTC.